This T cell receptor beta chain was observed in a study of T cells in Graves' hyperthyroidism and ophthalmopathy. Study overall: Specimen type is peripheral blood, collected at initial diagnosis prior to any treatment.

Overall study findings and caveats: Blood also carried most thyroid clonotypes expanded above 0.001.

Amplified TCR beta CDR3 regions came from RNA transcripts. The HTBI primer set drove a first-round RT-PCR of the TCR CDR3. MiXCR was run by TCRdb on the multiplex PCR reads, yielding one entry per CDR3 protein. The sample includes approximately 400,000 distinct CDR3 sequences, 15% to 17% seen only once; the top ten take about 27%. V was shortened by 0 bases and J by 3 bases, with 6 bases between the two germline ends. In germline, CDR1 is GTSNPN, CDR2 SVGIG (reference sequence). This CDR3 comprises 12 residues. Many counts were recorded for this clonotype. Its specificity is not known. Disease duration under 2 months; hyperthyroidism patients were aged 18 to 65. Thyroid ultrasound, orbital computed tomography, clinical symptoms, and serum thyroxine and TRAb underpinned diagnoses.

Material for sequencing was blood. The receptor comes from a woman between 18 and 30 years old with Graves' hyperthyroidism that later progressed to Graves' ophthalmopathy. The genes are TRBV30 and TRBJ2-7; D is ambiguous. The CDR3, as DNA: TGTGCCTGGAGTGTTCCCGGCTACGAGCAGTACTTC. Protein product: CAWSVPGYEQYF.